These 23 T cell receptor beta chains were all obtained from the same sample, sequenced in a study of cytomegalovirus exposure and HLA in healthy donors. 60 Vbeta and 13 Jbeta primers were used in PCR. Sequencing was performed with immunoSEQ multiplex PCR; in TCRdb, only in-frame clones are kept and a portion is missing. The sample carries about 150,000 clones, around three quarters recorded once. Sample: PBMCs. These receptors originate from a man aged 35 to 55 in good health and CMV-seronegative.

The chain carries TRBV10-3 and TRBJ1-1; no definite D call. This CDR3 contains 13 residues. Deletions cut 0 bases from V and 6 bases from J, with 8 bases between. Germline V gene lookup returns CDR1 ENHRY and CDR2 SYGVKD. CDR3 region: CAISESGQAEAFF. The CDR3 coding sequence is TGTGCCATCAGTGAGTCGGGCCAGGCTGAAGCTTTCTTT.

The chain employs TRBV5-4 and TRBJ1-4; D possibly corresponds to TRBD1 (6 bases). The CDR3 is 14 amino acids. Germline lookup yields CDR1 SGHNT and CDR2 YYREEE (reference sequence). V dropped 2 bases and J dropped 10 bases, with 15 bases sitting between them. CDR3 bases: TGTGCCAGCAGCTTTAACACAGGGAACCGAAAACTGTTTTTT. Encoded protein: CASSFNTGNRKLFF.

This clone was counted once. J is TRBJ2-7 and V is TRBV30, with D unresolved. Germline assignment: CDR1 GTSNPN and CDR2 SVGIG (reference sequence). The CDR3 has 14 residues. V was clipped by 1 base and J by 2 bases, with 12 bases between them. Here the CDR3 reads CAWSDLGTTYEQYF. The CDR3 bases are TGTGCCTGGAGTGATCTCGGCACTACCTACGAGCAGTACTTC.

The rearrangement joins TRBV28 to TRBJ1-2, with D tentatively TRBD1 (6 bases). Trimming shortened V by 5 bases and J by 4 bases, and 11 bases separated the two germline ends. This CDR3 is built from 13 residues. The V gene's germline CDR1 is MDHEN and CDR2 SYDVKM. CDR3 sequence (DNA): TGTGCCAGCAGTCTCCCAGGGGTCTATGGCTACACCTTC. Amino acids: CASSLPGVYGYTF.

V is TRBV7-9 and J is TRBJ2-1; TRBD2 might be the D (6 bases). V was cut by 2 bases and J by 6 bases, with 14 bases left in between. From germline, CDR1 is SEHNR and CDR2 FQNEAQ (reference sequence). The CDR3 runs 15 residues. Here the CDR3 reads CASSLPRRLGNEQFF. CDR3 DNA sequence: TGTGCCAGCAGCTTACCCCGGAGACTAGGCAATGAGCAGTTCTTC.

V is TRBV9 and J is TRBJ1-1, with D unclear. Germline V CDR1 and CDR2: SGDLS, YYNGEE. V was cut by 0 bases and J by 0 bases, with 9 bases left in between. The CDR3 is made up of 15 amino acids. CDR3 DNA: TGTGCCAGCAGCGTAGTCGGGGTAATGAACACTGAAGCTTTCTTT. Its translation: CASSVVGVMNTEAFF.

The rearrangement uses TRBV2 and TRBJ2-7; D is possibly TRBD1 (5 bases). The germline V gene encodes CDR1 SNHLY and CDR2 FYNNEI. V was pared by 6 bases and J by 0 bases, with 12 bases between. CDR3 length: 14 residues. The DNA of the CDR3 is TGTGCCAGCAGCCGACAGAGCGTCTCCTACGAGCAGTACTTC. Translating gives CASSRQSVSYEQYF. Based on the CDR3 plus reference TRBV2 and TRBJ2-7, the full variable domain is EPEVTQTPSHQVTQMGQEVILRCVPISNHLYFYWYRQILGQKVEFLVSFYNNEISEKSEIFDDQFSVERPDGSNFTLKIRSTKLEDSAMYFCASSRQSVSYEQYFGPGTRLTVT.

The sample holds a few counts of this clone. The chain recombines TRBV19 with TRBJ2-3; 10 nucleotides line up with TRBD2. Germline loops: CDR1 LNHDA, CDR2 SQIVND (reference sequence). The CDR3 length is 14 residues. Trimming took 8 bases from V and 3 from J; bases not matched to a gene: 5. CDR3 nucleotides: TGTGCCAGTCAGCGGGAGGGCCTAACAGATACGCAGTATTTT. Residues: CASQREGLTDTQYF. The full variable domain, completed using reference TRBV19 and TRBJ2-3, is DGGITQSPKYLFRKEGQNVTLSCEQNLNHDAMYWYRQDPGQGLRLIYYSQIVNDFQKGDIAEGYSVSREKKESFPLTVTSAQKNPTAFYLCASQREGLTDTQYFGPGTRLTVL.

CDR3 bases: TGTGCCAGCAGCTTGGGCGCTAGCGGAGACACTAGCATAGAGACCCAGTACTTC. Its translation: CASSLGASGDTSIETQYF. The chain has TRBV5-8 and TRBJ2-5, with TRBD2 matching 7 bases. Germline CDR1 SGHTS, CDR2 YDEGEE. Trimming took 0 bases from V and 4 from J; bases not matched to a gene: 15. The CDR3 contains 18 residues.

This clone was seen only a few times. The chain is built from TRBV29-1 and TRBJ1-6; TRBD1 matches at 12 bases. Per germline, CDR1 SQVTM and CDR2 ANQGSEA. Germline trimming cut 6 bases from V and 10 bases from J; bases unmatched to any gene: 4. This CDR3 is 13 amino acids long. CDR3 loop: CSVGQGAGSPLHF. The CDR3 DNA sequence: TGCAGCGTGGGACAGGGGGCCGGCTCACCCCTCCACTTT.

In DNA form, the CDR3 reads TGTGCCAGCAGCGCCTCAGGGAGGAATTCACCCCTCCACTTT. Translation: CASSASGRNSPLHF. The rearrangement links TRBV9 to TRBJ1-6, with D maybe TRBD1 (5 bases). The CDR3 consists of 14 residues. V was cut by 3 bases and J by 7 bases, with 11 bases left in between. In germline, CDR1 is SGDLS, CDR2 YYNGEE.

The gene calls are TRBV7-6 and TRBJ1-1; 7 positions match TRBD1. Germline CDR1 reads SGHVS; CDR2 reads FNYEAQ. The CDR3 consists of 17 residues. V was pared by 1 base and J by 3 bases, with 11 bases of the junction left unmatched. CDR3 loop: CASSLDLPRQGYTEAFF. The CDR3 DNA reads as TGTGCCAGCAGCTTAGATCTCCCGAGACAGGGATACACTGAAGCTTTCTTT.

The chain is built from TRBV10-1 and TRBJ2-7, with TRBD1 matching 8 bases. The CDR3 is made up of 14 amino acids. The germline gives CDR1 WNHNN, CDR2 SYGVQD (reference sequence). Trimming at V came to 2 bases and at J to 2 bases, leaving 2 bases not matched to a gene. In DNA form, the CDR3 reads TGCGCCAGCAGTGAGACAGGGGGTCCCTACGAGCAGTACTTC. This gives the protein CASSETGGPYEQYF.

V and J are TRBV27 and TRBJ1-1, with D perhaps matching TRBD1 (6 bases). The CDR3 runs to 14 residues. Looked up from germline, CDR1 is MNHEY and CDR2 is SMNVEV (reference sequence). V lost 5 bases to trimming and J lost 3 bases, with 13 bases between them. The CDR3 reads CASSVNREYTEAFF. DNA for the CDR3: TGTGCCAGCAGTGTCAACAGGGAGTACACTGAAGCTTTCTTT.

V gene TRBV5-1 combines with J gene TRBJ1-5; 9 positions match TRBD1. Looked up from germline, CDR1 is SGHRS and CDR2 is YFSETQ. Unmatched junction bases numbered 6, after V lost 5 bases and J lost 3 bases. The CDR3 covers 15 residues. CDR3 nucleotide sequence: TGCGCCAGCAGTGCGGGACAGGGCTTCAATCAGCCCCAGCATTTT. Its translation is CASSAGQGFNQPQHF. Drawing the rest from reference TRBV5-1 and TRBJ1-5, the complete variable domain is KAGVTQTPRYLIKTRGQQVTLSCSPISGHRSVSWYQQTPGQGLQFLFEYFSETQRNKGNFPGRFSGRQFSNSRSEMNVSTLELGDSALYLCASSAGQGFNQPQHFGDGTRLSIL.

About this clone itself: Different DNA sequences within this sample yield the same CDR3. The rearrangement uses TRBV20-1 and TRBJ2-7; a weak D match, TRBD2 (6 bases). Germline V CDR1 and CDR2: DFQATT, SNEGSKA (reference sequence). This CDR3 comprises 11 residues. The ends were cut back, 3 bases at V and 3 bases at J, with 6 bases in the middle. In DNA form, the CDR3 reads TGCAGTGCTAGGCGGGACTACGAGCAGTACTTC. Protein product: CSARRDYEQYF.

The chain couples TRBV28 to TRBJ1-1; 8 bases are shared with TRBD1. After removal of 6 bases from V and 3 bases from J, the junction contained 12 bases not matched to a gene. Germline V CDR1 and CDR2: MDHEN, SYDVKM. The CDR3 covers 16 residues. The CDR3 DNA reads TGTGCCAGCAGGATCCTTCCACGGACAGGGTACACTGAAGCTTTCTTT. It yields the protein CASRILPRTGYTEAFF.

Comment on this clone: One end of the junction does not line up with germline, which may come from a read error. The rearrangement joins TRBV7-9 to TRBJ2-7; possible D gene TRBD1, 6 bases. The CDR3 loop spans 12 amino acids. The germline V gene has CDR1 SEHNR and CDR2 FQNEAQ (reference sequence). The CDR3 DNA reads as TGTTCCAGCAGCGCAGGGGCCTACGAGCAGTACTTC. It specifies CSSSAGAYEQYF.

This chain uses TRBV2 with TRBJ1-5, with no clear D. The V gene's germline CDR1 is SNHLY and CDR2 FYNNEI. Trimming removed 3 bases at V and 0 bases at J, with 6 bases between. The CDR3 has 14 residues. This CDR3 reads CASSDRNSNQPQHF. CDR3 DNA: TGTGCCAGCAGTGACAGAAATAGCAATCAGCCCCAGCATTTT.

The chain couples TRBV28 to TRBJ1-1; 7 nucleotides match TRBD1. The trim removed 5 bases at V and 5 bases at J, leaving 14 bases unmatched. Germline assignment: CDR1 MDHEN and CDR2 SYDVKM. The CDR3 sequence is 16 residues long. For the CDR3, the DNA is TGTGCCAGCAGTCTGGGGGACAGCTCTGGGGAAACTGAAGCTTTCTTT. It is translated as CASSLGDSSGETEAFF.

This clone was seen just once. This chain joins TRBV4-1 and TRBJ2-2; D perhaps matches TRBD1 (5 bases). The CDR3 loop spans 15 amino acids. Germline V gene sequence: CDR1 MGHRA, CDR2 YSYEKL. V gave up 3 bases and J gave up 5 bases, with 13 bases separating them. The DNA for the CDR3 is TGCGCCAGCAGCCAGACCTTCAGGGAAACCGGGGAGCTGTTTTTT. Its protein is CASSQTFRETGELFF.

The CDR3 sequence: CASSPGQGIKLFF. The CDR3, as DNA: TGTGCCAGCAGCCCAGGACAGGGGATAAAACTGTTTTTT. V and J are TRBV6-6 and TRBJ1-4; 9 nucleotides match TRBD1. The ends lost 6 bases at V and 10 bases at J; junction bases unmatched: 6. Germline loops: CDR1 MNHNY, CDR2 SVGAGI (reference sequence). The CDR3 has 13 residues.

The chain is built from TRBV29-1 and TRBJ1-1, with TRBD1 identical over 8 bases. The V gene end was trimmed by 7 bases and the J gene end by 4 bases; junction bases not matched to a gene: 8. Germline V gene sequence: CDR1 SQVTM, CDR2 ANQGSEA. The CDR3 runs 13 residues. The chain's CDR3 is CSATGGGGTEAFF. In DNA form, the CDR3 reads TGCAGCGCAACAGGGGGAGGGGGCACTGAAGCTTTCTTT.